These 14 T cell receptor beta chains were sequenced from one sample in a study of blood T cell repertoires in COVID-19. Libraries were prepared by immunoSEQ multiplex PCR; TCRdb keeps only in-frame clonotypes and omits some of them. Of about 87,000 clones in the sample, around 87% were seen once. The specimen was peripheral blood. Source of these receptors: a human donor with acute or convalescent COVID-19. The donor label of this sample is uncertain.

The J gene is TRBJ2-7, the V gene TRBV28; 11 nucleotides align to TRBD1. CDR3 length equals 18 residues. With V trimmed by 3 bases and J by 7 bases, 17 bases remained unmatched. Germline values: CDR1 MDHEN, CDR2 SYDVKM. The chain's CDR3 is CASSFFNRIGQGAREQYF. CDR3 sequence (DNA): TGTGCCAGCAGTTTTTTTAACCGGATTGGACAGGGGGCGAGGGAGCAGTACTTC.

V is TRBV6-1 and J is TRBJ1-5; weak D call: TRBD1 (5 bases). The CDR3 has 13 amino acids. Looked up from germline, CDR1 is MNHNS and CDR2 is SASEGT. V lost 5 bases, J lost 5 bases, and 10 bases lay in between. In nucleotides, the CDR3 is TGTGCCAGCAGTTTAGGGGAGGATCAGCCCCAGCATTTT. It encodes CASSLGEDQPQHF.

The CDR3 sequence is CASSYALGGEQYF. For the CDR3, the DNA is TGTGCCAGCAGTTACGCGCTGGGGGGCGAGCAGTACTTC. This chain uses TRBV6-5 with TRBJ2-7; TRBD2 might be the D (6 bases). CDR3 length equals 13 residues. V dropped 2 bases and J dropped 6 bases, with 11 bases sitting between them. Germline V gene data show CDR1 as MNHEY and CDR2 as SVGAGI.

V and J are TRBV24-1 and TRBJ1-1, with D perhaps matching TRBD1 (5 bases). V was pared by 2 bases and J by 0 bases, with 9 bases between. The CDR3 runs 15 residues. Germline loops: CDR1 KGHDR, CDR2 SFDVKD. This CDR3 reads CATSDSAGMNTEAFF. CDR3 bases: TGTGCCACCAGTGATTCGGCAGGGATGAACACTGAAGCTTTCTTT.

This clone has only one observation. The rearrangement uses TRBV5-1 and TRBJ2-5; TRBD1 aligns across 10 bases. J gave up 0 bases and V 3 bases, and 2 bases lay outside the gene matches. The CDR3 is 15 residues long. The V gene's germline CDR1 is SGHRS and CDR2 YFSETQ. CDR3 in DNA: TGCGCCAGCAGCTCGGGACAGGGGTACCAAGAGACCCAGTACTTC. Translation gives CASSSGQGYQETQYF.

The chain employs TRBV6-6 and TRBJ2-1, with D possibly TRBD1 on 7 matching bases. Between the trimmed V and J ends, which lost 7 bases and 8 bases, there was a span of 21 bases. Per germline, CDR1 MNHNY and CDR2 SVGAGI (reference sequence). The CDR3 length is 15 residues. CDR3 DNA: TGTGCCAGCAAACGGGGGTCGACAGGGTTGGATGAGCAGTTCTTC. Protein sequence: CASKRGSTGLDEQFF.

This chain joins TRBV5-1 and TRBJ2-2; the D is unclear. The ends were cut back, 1 base at V and 6 bases at J, with 13 bases in the middle. The V gene's germline CDR1 is SGHRS and CDR2 YFSETQ. CDR3 size: 15 residues. The CDR3 DNA reads as TGCGCCAGCAGCTTGACAGTGAGAAATCCCGGGGAGCTGTTTTTT. It codes for CASSLTVRNPGELFF.

The chain is built from TRBV6-5 and TRBJ1-2, with TRBD1 matching 8 bases. The CDR3 runs 14 residues. After removal of 0 bases from V and 5 bases from J, the junction contained 2 bases not matched to a gene. Germline lookup yields CDR1 MNHEY and CDR2 SVGAGI. The CDR3 protein is CASSYSDRVYGYTF. The CDR3 DNA follows: TGTGCCAGCAGTTACTCGGACAGGGTATATGGCTACACCTTC.

The chain has TRBV19 and TRBJ2-6; 8 bases align to TRBD1. In germline, CDR1 is LNHDA, CDR2 SQIVND (reference sequence). The CDR3 sequence is 17 residues long. With V trimmed by 6 bases and J by 0 bases, 7 bases remained unmatched. CDR3 nucleotides: TGTGCCAGTAGGGCGGGACAGGTGACCTCTGGGGCCAACGTCCTGACTTTC. Its protein is CASRAGQVTSGANVLTF.

The J gene is TRBJ1-1, the V gene TRBV18; the D gene is possibly TRBD1 (5 bases). The CDR3 sequence is 13 residues long. Germline V gives CDR1 KGHSH, CDR2 LQKENI. V was cut by 5 bases and J by 1 base, with 8 bases left in between. In nucleotides, the CDR3 is TGTGCCAGCTCAGCGGGGGAGAACACTGAAGCTTTCTTT. This encodes CASSAGENTEAFF.

This clone occurred a few times. The rearrangement links TRBV7-9 to TRBJ1-5; 8 bases fit TRBD1. Germline CDR1 and CDR2: SEHNR and FQNEAQ (reference sequence). This CDR3 has 15 residues. V was clipped by 5 bases and J by 4 bases; unmatched bases: 7. The CDR3 loop reads CASSQLGTGNQPQHF. In DNA form, the CDR3 reads TGTGCCAGCAGCCAGCTTGGGACAGGAAATCAGCCCCAGCATTTT. The full variable domain, rest sourced from reference TRBV7-9 and TRBJ1-5, is DTGVSQNPRHKITKRGQNVTFRCDPISEHNRLYWYRQTLGQGPEFLTYFQNEAQLEKSRLLSDRFSAERPKGSFSTLEIQRTEQGDSAMYLCASSQLGTGNQPQHFGDGTRLSIL.

V and J are TRBV30 and TRBJ1-3; no definite D call. The V end lost 5 bases, the J end lost 3 bases, and 8 bases lay between the germline ends. The CDR3 has 12 amino acids. CDR1 is GTSNPN and CDR2 is SVGIG in the germline V gene (reference sequence). The CDR3 sequence is CAWDRSGNTIYF. For the CDR3, the DNA is TGTGCCTGGGACCGGAGTGGAAACACCATATATTTT.

The J gene is TRBJ1-5, the V gene TRBV19; D possibly corresponds to TRBD1 (5 bases). The CDR3 extends over 14 amino acids. Germline V gene sequence: CDR1 LNHDA, CDR2 SQIVND (reference sequence). V shed 3 bases and J shed 7 bases, with 13 bases lying between them. The DNA for the CDR3 is TGTGCCAGTAGTATCTCCAGGGTCGGACAGCCCCAGCATTTT. As protein: CASSISRVGQPQHF.

The V call is TRBV6-5, the J call TRBJ1-1, with 11 bases fitting TRBD1. V shed 7 bases and J 7 bases; nucleotides not matched to a gene: 8. From germline, CDR1 is MNHEY and CDR2 SVGAGI. CDR3 length: 14 residues. The CDR3 loop is CASKGTGGLGEAFF. The DNA for the CDR3 is TGTGCCAGCAAAGGGACAGGGGGTTTGGGTGAAGCTTTCTTT.